This T cell receptor (beta chain) originates from a study of blood T cell repertoires in COVID-19. Whole-study context: The United States, Italy and Spain were the sources of the acute and convalescent COVID-19 samples. T cells, B-cell-depleted T cells, or PBMCs provided the cDNA or gDNA that served as material.

Profiling relied on immunoSEQ multiplex PCR, and the TCRdb table lists in-frame clones only, not all of them. The sample consists of about 290,000 clones, roughly 90% of them appearing once. The CDR3 consists of 14 residues. CDR1 MGHRA and CDR2 YSYEKL come from the germline V gene. Trimming shortened V by 5 bases and J by 5 bases, and 15 bases separated the two germline ends. Material: peripheral blood. The clonotype comes from a woman aged 25 to 39 with COVID-19, enrolled during active disease. The gene calls are TRBV4-1 and TRBJ1-2; D unresolved. CDR3 DNA sequence: TGCGCCAGCAGCTCCGTACGAGGGCGGTATGGCTACACCTTC. Translated: CASSSVRGRYGYTF.